This T cell receptor beta chain was identified in a study of shared clonotypes between healthy human individuals. Study as a whole: The plates for each donor numbered three CD4 naive, three CD4 memory, two CD8 naive and one CD8 memory.

General observations from the study: The naive CD4 repertoires of a handful of donors were compared, and approximately 5% of clonotypes were shared. Researchers found naive subsets generally carried larger estimated richness than memory subsets.

Naive CD8 cells comprised CD45RO-negative, CCR7-positively selected cells, excluding terminally differentiated effector memory CD45RA+ cells. For every subset, genomic DNA was evenly distributed across several immunoSEQ plates. Here immunoSEQ multiplex PCR was the method, and the copy in TCRdb shows in-frame clones only, minus some. The profile shows roughly 1,800,000 clones, about 94% of them singletons. Concerning this clone: The antigen is undetermined.

V was trimmed by 0 bases and J by 5 bases, leaving 8 bases between them. The CDR3 totals 13 residues. Germline V gives CDR1 SGDLS, CDR2 YYNGEE. The chain couples TRBV9 to TRBJ1-1; unclear D gene. Specimen: naive CD8+ T cells sorted from blood. The origin of this receptor is a man aged 18 to 29 in good health. In DNA, the CDR3 is TGTGCCAGCAGCGTAGGGGCGCGGACTGAAGCTTTCTTT. Its protein product is CASSVGARTEAFF.